The next 24 T cell receptor beta chains were all read from a single sample in a study of CD8 T cells in ankylosing spondylitis. Each CDR3 protein is one row after TCRdb ran MiXCR on the 5' RACE reads. The profile shows hundreds of thousands of distinct CDR3 sequences, approximately 22% of them singletons. Sequenced: blood, either unsorted or a sorted T cell fraction (not recorded which). The receptors derive from a male donor with ankylosing spondylitis or in good health (not recorded which).

The V and J genes are TRBV30 and TRBJ1-1; the D gene is possibly TRBD1 (6 bases). Germline V lookup: CDR1 GTSNPN, CDR2 SVGIG (reference sequence). The CDR3 loop spans 15 amino acids. V lost 1 base and J 0 bases, leaving 12 bases between the germline ends. As DNA, the CDR3 is TGTGCCTGGAGTGGGAGGTGGGACATGAACACTGAAGCTTTCTTT. As protein: CAWSGRWDMNTEAFF. Based on the CDR3 plus reference TRBV30 and TRBJ1-1, the full variable domain is SQTIHQWPATLVQPVGSPLSLECTVEGTSNPNLYWYRQAAGRGLQLLFYSVGIGQISSEVPQNLSASRPQDRQFILSSKKLLLSDSGFYLCAWSGRWDMNTEAFFGQGTRLTVV.

This clonotype occurred a few times. The chain combines TRBV13 with TRBJ2-3, with no clear D. CDR3 length: 16 residues. Germline assignment: CDR1 PRHDT and CDR2 FYEKMQ (reference sequence). V was shortened by 4 bases and J by 0 bases, with 14 bases between the two germline ends. In DNA form, the CDR3 reads TGTGCCAGCAGCTCCCCTCGAGACACCAGCACAGATACGCAGTATTTT. This encodes CASSSPRDTSTDTQYF.

This clonotype has just a few counts. The gene calls are TRBV4-1 and TRBJ2-5, with 8 bases aligning to TRBD2. This CDR3 has 14 amino acids. V was pared by 2 bases and J by 4 bases, with 3 bases of the junction left unmatched. Per germline, CDR1 MGHRA and CDR2 YSYEKL. The CDR3 coding sequence is TGCGCCAGCAGCCAACGGGGGGGCCCAGAGACCCAGTACTTC. Amino acids: CASSQRGGPETQYF.

This clonotype has just a few counts. The rearrangement links TRBV14 to TRBJ2-5; 7 nucleotides agree with TRBD2. The J segment lost 2 bases and the V segment lost 3 bases, leaving 3 bases of the junction unmatched. The CDR3 contains 14 residues. CDR1 is SGHDN, CDR2 FVKESK, per germline. CDR3 loop: CASSHLSGQETQYF. The DNA for the CDR3 is TGTGCCAGCAGCCACCTTAGCGGGCAAGAGACCCAGTACTTC.

This chain connects TRBV13 to TRBJ1-1; D is possibly TRBD1 (6 bases). V lost 6 bases to trimming and J lost 4 bases, with 15 bases between them. The CDR3 covers 14 residues. CDR1 and CDR2 from the germline V gene are PRHDT and FYEKMQ (reference sequence). The CDR3 region is CASRPTGGGTEAFF. In DNA, the CDR3 is TGTGCCAGCAGGCCGACAGGCGGTGGCACTGAAGCTTTCTTT.

This clonotype turned up a few times. The chain joins TRBV25-1 to TRBJ2-7; D is perhaps TRBD1 (7 bases). V was pared by 2 bases and J by 8 bases, with 13 bases between. The CDR3 runs 13 residues. Germline CDR1 is MGHDK and CDR2 is SYGVNS. The CDR3 DNA sequence: TGTGCCAGCAGTGAAGGCCAGGGGGGAAAGCAGTACTTC. It translates to CASSEGQGGKQYF.

This sequence joins TRBV7-6 and TRBJ2-2, with D possibly matching TRBD1 (6 bases). The CDR3 spans 17 residues. The ends were cut back, 5 bases at V and 0 bases at J, with 16 bases in the middle. Germline values: CDR1 SGHVS, CDR2 FNYEAQ. CDR3 residues: CASSPVVPGANTGELFF. The CDR3 coding sequence is TGTGCCAGCAGCCCAGTCGTCCCAGGGGCGAACACCGGGGAGCTGTTTTTT.

The table lists this clonotype with many counts. The V gene is TRBV20-1, the J gene TRBJ2-2; weak D call: TRBD2 (5 bases). The CDR3 has 14 residues. Germline V gene sequence: CDR1 DFQATT, CDR2 SNEGSKA (reference sequence). Trimming removed 6 bases from V and 0 bases from J, with 11 bases in between. For the CDR3, the DNA is TGCAGTGCCAACGGGGAACCGAACACCGGGGAGCTGTTTTTT. This translates into CSANGEPNTGELFF.

V gene TRBV30 combines with J gene TRBJ2-5; D is possibly TRBD1 (6 bases). Germline assignment: CDR1 GTSNPN and CDR2 SVGIG (reference sequence). Trimming removed 3 bases at V and 1 base at J, with 9 bases between. This CDR3 has 13 amino acids. The CDR3 sequence is CAWRLTGQETQYF. CDR3 sequence (DNA): TGTGCCTGGAGATTGACAGGCCAAGAGACCCAGTACTTC.

This clonotype was picked up a small number of times. The genes are TRBV5-1 and TRBJ1-5; unclear D gene. The CDR3 has 13 amino acids. V gave up 4 bases and J gave up 6 bases, with 11 bases separating them. Germline V gives CDR1 SGHRS, CDR2 YFSETQ. Here the CDR3 reads CASSPWVGQPQHF. CDR3 sequence (DNA): TGCGCCAGCAGCCCCTGGGTCGGTCAGCCCCAGCATTTT.

This sequence joins TRBV27 and TRBJ2-7; D is undetermined. Germline V gene data show CDR1 as MNHEY and CDR2 as SMNVEV (reference sequence). The ends were cut back, 7 bases at V and 1 base at J, with 5 bases in the middle. The CDR3 has 11 residues. The DNA of the CDR3 is TGTGCCAGCACCATATCCTACGAGCAGTACTTC. Residues: CASTISYEQYF.

The chain joins TRBV12-3 or TRBV12-4 to TRBJ2-5; D is perhaps TRBD1 or TRBD2 (5 bases each). The CDR3 runs to 16 residues. The germline V and J ends were trimmed by 5 bases and 4 bases, with 20 bases remaining between them. The CDR3 loop is CASSKARAGSLETQYF. The CDR3 nucleotides are TGTGCCAGCAGTAAGGCTAGGGCAGGGAGTTTAGAGACCCAGTACTTC.

The chain is built from TRBV12-3 or TRBV12-4 and TRBJ2-5; D is possibly TRBD1 or TRBD2 (6 bases each). The germline V and J ends were trimmed by 0 bases and 7 bases, with 12 bases remaining between them. CDR3 size: 14 residues. The CDR3 DNA sequence: TGTGCCAGCAGTTTAGCGTTAGGGGGGTGGACCCAGTACTTC. Its protein is CASSLALGGWTQYF.

The rearrangement links TRBV7-9 to TRBJ2-7; 7 bases align to TRBD1. Germline CDR1 and CDR2: SEHNR and FQNEAQ (reference sequence). J gave up 3 bases and V 5 bases, and 7 bases lay outside the gene matches. The CDR3 covers 14 residues. The CDR3 reads CASSRTGLNYEQYF. The CDR3 DNA follows: TGTGCCAGCAGCCGGACAGGATTAAACTACGAGCAGTACTTC.

The table lists this clonotype with a few counts. The chain employs TRBV11-2 and TRBJ2-2, with a weak D call TRBD2 (6 bases). Trimming took 4 bases from V and 7 from J, leaving 16 bases between them. In germline, CDR1 is SGHAT, CDR2 FQNNGV. This CDR3 has 15 amino acids. This chain's CDR3 is CASSSIHGRDGELFF. CDR3 sequence (DNA): TGTGCCAGCAGCTCAATACACGGGAGAGACGGGGAGCTGTTTTTT.

The gene calls are TRBV11-2 and TRBJ2-1, with TRBD1 matching over 10 bases. This CDR3 is 17 amino acids long. Germline CDR1 is SGHAT and CDR2 is FQNNGV. Germline trimming cut 3 bases from V and 6 bases from J; bases unmatched to any gene: 11. CDR3 in DNA: TGTGCCAGCAGCTTTAGGGACAGGGGTCTAGGGGGCAATGAGCAGTTCTTC. Its translation is CASSFRDRGLGGNEQFF.

This clonotype was seen a few times. V gene TRBV28 combines with J gene TRBJ2-7; D not resolved. The ends were cut back, 5 bases at V and 3 bases at J, with 23 bases in the middle. The CDR3 totals 17 residues. Germline CDR1 is MDHEN and CDR2 is SYDVKM. Here the CDR3 reads CASSTNPGRGQNYEQYF. In DNA form, the CDR3 reads TGTGCCAGCAGTACCAACCCTGGGCGTGGGCAGAACTACGAGCAGTACTTC. Together with reference TRBV28 and TRBJ2-7, the CDR3 gives the full variable domain: DVKVTQSSRYLVKRTGEKVFLECVQDMDHENMFWYRQDPGLGLRLIYFSYDVKMKEKGDIPEGYSVSREKKERFSLILESASTNQTSMYLCASSTNPGRGQNYEQYFGPGTRLTVT.

In DNA form, the CDR3 reads TGTGCCAGCAGCCCCCAGGGGACCCCTAGCACAGATACGCAGTATTTT. Its translation: CASSPQGTPSTDTQYF. V and J are TRBV12-3 or TRBV12-4 and TRBJ2-3, with TRBD1 as a possible D gene (6 bases). V was clipped by 6 bases and J by 0 bases, with 16 bases between them. This CDR3 spans 16 amino acids.

This CDR3 reads CASTPDGVSSYNEQFF. The CDR3 DNA reads as TGTGCCAGCACCCCCGACGGGGTGAGCTCCTACAATGAGCAGTTCTTC. This chain joins TRBV5-4 and TRBJ2-1; maybe TRBD2 (5 bases). Germline assignment: CDR1 SGHNT and CDR2 YYREEE (reference sequence). The CDR3 runs to 16 residues. The ends were cut back, 6 bases at V and 0 bases at J, with 16 bases in the middle.

This clonotype showed up just a few times. This rearrangement joins TRBV3-1 to TRBJ1-2, with D unclear. The germline V and J ends were trimmed by 1 base and 4 bases, with 13 bases remaining between them. This CDR3 comprises 15 residues. The germline V gene has CDR1 LGHDT and CDR2 YNNKEL (reference sequence). CDR3 sequence (DNA): TGTGCCAGCAGCCAAGTCCGGAGCCCCTTCTATGGCTACACCTTC. As protein: CASSQVRSPFYGYTF.

This clonotype was seen a few times. J is TRBJ1-4 and V is TRBV10-3; 7 nucleotides align to TRBD1. Losses at the gene ends were 2 bases for V and 6 bases for J; bases not matched to a gene: 3. This CDR3 is 14 amino acids long. Germline V gene data show CDR1 as ENHRY and CDR2 as SYGVKD. CDR3 bases: TGTGCCATCAGTGAGAAGACAGGGTATGAAAAACTGTTTTTT. Its protein product is CAISEKTGYEKLFF.

Regarding this clonotype: A read error may produce the germline difference seen at one junction end. V gene TRBV7-8 combines with J gene TRBJ1-6, with a weak D call TRBD1 (5 bases). Germline CDR1 reads SGHVS; CDR2 reads FQNEAQ. This CDR3 spans 15 amino acids. As DNA, the CDR3 is TGTGCCAGCAGCGAGGGGAGTTCCTATAATCCACCCCTCCACTTT. The encoded protein is CASSEGSSYNPPLHF.

The J gene is TRBJ2-7, the V gene TRBV4-1, with 8 bases aligning to TRBD1. The CDR3 spans 14 residues. The germline V gene encodes CDR1 MGHRA and CDR2 YSYEKL. V lost 5 bases, J lost 5 bases, and 8 bases stayed unmatched. CDR3 sequence: CASSDGQGRDEQYF. DNA of the CDR3: TGCGCCAGCAGCGACGGACAGGGTCGGGACGAGCAGTACTTC.

The V and J genes are TRBV5-5 and TRBJ2-7, with 7 bases identical to TRBD1. The germline gives CDR1 SGHKS, CDR2 YYEKEE (reference sequence). Germline trimming cut 4 bases from V and 6 bases from J; bases unmatched to any gene: 13. The CDR3 consists of 15 residues. The CDR3 DNA reads as TGTGCCAGCAGCCGAACAGGGGTAAGCCCCTTCGAGCAGTACTTC. Amino acids: CASSRTGVSPFEQYF.